One sample yielded the 32 T cell receptor beta chains listed below, sequenced in a study of blood T cell repertoires in COVID-19. Here immunoSEQ multiplex PCR was the method, and the copy in TCRdb shows in-frame clones only, minus some. The data hold about 160,000 clones, with approximately 92% observed a single time. The material sequenced was peripheral blood. Source of these receptors: a woman in her 50s with acute or convalescent COVID-19.

The V call is TRBV5-6, the J call TRBJ1-2; TRBD1 aligns across 7 bases. Looked up from germline, CDR1 is SGHDT and CDR2 is YYEEEE. The CDR3 runs 14 residues. The V segment lost 4 bases and the J segment 2 bases; nucleotides outside the gene matches: 5. CDR3 loop: CASSPGQVNYGYTF. DNA of the CDR3: TGTGCCAGCAGCCCAGGACAGGTCAACTATGGCTACACCTTC.

CDR3 sequence: CASGTVETQYF. For the CDR3, the DNA is TGTGCCAGCGGTACAGTGGAGACCCAGTACTTC. The chain employs TRBV2 and TRBJ2-5; D call uncertain. V gave up 8 bases and J gave up 5 bases, with 9 bases separating them. The CDR3 sequence is 11 residues long. Per germline, CDR1 SNHLY and CDR2 FYNNEI.

The chain recombines TRBV11-2 with TRBJ2-7, with a possible D match to TRBD2 (6 bases). V was trimmed by 6 bases and J by 0 bases, leaving 18 bases between them. Germline V gene lookup returns CDR1 SGHAT and CDR2 FQNNGV. The CDR3 is 16 amino acids. The CDR3 DNA is TGTGCCAGCAGTTATACCGGGACTGACTTCTCCTACGAGCAGTACTTC. It yields the protein CASSYTGTDFSYEQYF.

V and J are TRBV5-6 and TRBJ2-7; TRBD1 is a possible D gene (5 bases). There are 13 residues in the CDR3. V lost 3 bases, J lost 4 bases, and 11 bases lay in between. Germline V gene sequence: CDR1 SGHDT, CDR2 YYEEEE. Here the CDR3 DNA reads TGTGCCAGCAGCTCAGGGATACGGTACGAGCAGTACTTC. Its protein is CASSSGIRYEQYF.

The chain is built from TRBV2 and TRBJ1-1, with D unclear. Germline V CDR1 and CDR2: SNHLY, FYNNEI. The CDR3 covers 15 residues. The germline V and J ends were trimmed by 3 bases and 5 bases, with 16 bases remaining between them. In DNA, the CDR3 is TGTGCCAGCAGTGAGATGTCAGCCAGAGGGACTGAAGCTTTCTTT. Translating it yields CASSEMSARGTEAFF.

The chain carries TRBV10-3 and TRBJ2-1, with 7 bases matching TRBD2. This CDR3 is 15 amino acids long. V dropped 0 bases and J dropped 12; count of bases not matched to a gene: 11. Germline CDR1 and CDR2: ENHRY and SYGVKD. In DNA form, the CDR3 reads TGTGCCATCAGTGAGTCGGGCCAAAGTCCGGGGGGGCAGTTCTTC. Amino acids: CAISESGQSPGGQFF.

This clone appeared a single time. The gene calls are TRBV7-8 and TRBJ1-2; D is perhaps TRBD1 (6 bases). CDR1 and CDR2 (germline): SGHVS, FQNEAQ. CDR3 size: 14 residues. Trimming shortened V by 3 bases and J by 2 bases, and 10 bases separated the two germline ends. In nucleotides, the CDR3 is TGTGCCAGCAGCTTTGGACAGTTCAACTATGGCTACACCTTC. As protein: CASSFGQFNYGYTF.

The V call is TRBV7-9, the J call TRBJ2-2, with D unclear. V lost 6 bases and J 0 bases, leaving 8 bases between the germline ends. Germline V CDR1 and CDR2: SEHNR, FQNEAQ (reference sequence). The CDR3 spans 14 residues. CDR3 sequence reads: CASRPDTNTGELFF. CDR3 sequence (DNA): TGTGCCAGCAGACCCGACACGAACACCGGGGAGCTGTTTTTT. Drawing the rest from reference TRBV7-9 and TRBJ2-2, the complete variable domain is DTGVSQNPRHKITKRGQNVTFRCDPISEHNRLYWYRQTLGQGPEFLTYFQNEAQLEKSRLLSDRFSAERPKGSFSTLEIQRTEQGDSAMYLCASRPDTNTGELFFGEGSRLTVL.

This clone was picked up one time. The chain carries TRBV6-5 and TRBJ1-1; D ambiguous. The CDR3 totals 10 residues. V was clipped by 6 bases and J by 5 bases, with 4 bases between them. Looked up from germline, CDR1 is MNHEY and CDR2 is SVGAGI. The CDR3 coding sequence is TGTGCCAGCAGACGGACTGAAGCTTTCTTT. Translated: CASRRTEAFF.

V and J are TRBV3-1 (or the pseudogene TRBV3-2) and TRBJ2-2, with D possibly TRBD2 on 6 matching bases. V was clipped by 2 bases and J by 2 bases, with 21 bases between them. Germline lookup yields CDR1 LGHDT and CDR2 YNNKEL (reference sequence). This CDR3 comprises 19 residues. CDR3 residues: CASSQTLPGASANTGELFF. In DNA form, the CDR3 reads TGTGCCAGCAGCCAAACCCTCCCCGGCGCTAGCGCTAACACCGGGGAGCTGTTTTTT.

The chain has TRBV5-8 and TRBJ1-5; D remains ambiguous. CDR1 and CDR2 from the germline V gene are SGHTS and YDEGEE. V lost 0 bases, J lost 6 bases, and 7 bases lay in between. CDR3 size: 13 residues. The CDR3 protein is CASSLASGQPQHF. Here the CDR3 DNA reads TGTGCCAGCAGCTTGGCTTCAGGTCAGCCCCAGCATTTT.

This clone was seen once. CDR3 sequence reads: CASSKGQGAHGYTF. Here the CDR3 DNA reads TGTGCCAGCAGTAAGGGACAGGGGGCGCATGGCTACACCTTC. The chain joins TRBV6-5 to TRBJ1-2; TRBD1 agrees at 12 bases. Trimming at V came to 5 bases and at J to 6 bases, leaving 4 bases not matched to a gene. The CDR3 runs 14 residues. CDR1 is MNHEY, CDR2 SVGAGI, per germline.

V gene TRBV6-6 combines with J gene TRBJ1-3; 12 bases align to TRBD1. Germline V gene data show CDR1 as MNHNY and CDR2 as SVGAGI (reference sequence). The J segment lost 2 bases and the V segment lost 5 bases, leaving 16 bases of the junction unmatched. The CDR3 extends over 20 amino acids. The CDR3 bases are TGTGCCAGCAGTCGGAAAGCCTCGGGGACAGGGGGCAATACTGGAAACACCATATATTTT. Amino acids: CASSRKASGTGGNTGNTIYF.

This chain joins TRBV19 and TRBJ1-5; D is possibly TRBD1 (5 bases). Trimming left V 6 bases short and J 6 bases short, with 15 bases between. CDR3 size: 14 residues. The germline V gene has CDR1 LNHDA and CDR2 SQIVND (reference sequence). The CDR3 sequence: CASRGEEGGQPQHF. In nucleotides, the CDR3 is TGTGCCAGTAGAGGGGAGGAGGGTGGTCAGCCCCAGCATTTT.

The rearrangement uses TRBV4-1 and TRBJ2-5; a weak D match, TRBD2 (5 bases). Germline CDR1 and CDR2: MGHRA and YSYEKL. The germline V and J ends were trimmed by 4 bases and 2 bases, with 8 bases remaining between them. The CDR3 covers 13 residues. CDR3 region: CASSPGEQETQYF. Here the CDR3 DNA reads TGCGCCAGCAGCCCCGGGGAGCAAGAGACCCAGTACTTC.

The rearrangement uses TRBV27 and TRBJ2-1; 8 nucleotides agree with TRBD2. CDR1 MNHEY and CDR2 SMNVEV come from the germline V gene (reference sequence). The CDR3 has 15 residues. J gave up 2 bases and V 3 bases, and 3 bases lay outside the gene matches. The CDR3 spells CASSLVGRAYNEQFF. The CDR3 nucleotides read TGTGCCAGCAGTTTGGTCGGGAGGGCCTACAATGAGCAGTTCTTC.

The CDR3 loop reads CASRRQGSTGELFF. CDR3 bases: TGTGCCAGCAGACGACAGGGCAGCACCGGGGAGCTGTTTTTT. The chain is built from TRBV27 and TRBJ2-2, with 7 bases fitting TRBD1. The V and J ends lost 6 bases and 4 bases, in that order; junction bases with no gene match: 5. Germline CDR1 is MNHEY and CDR2 is SMNVEV (reference sequence). The CDR3 is 14 amino acids.

The chain uses TRBV19 and TRBJ1-5; 8 positions agree with TRBD1. V gave up 5 bases and J gave up 9 bases; unmatched junction bases: 15. Germline lookup yields CDR1 LNHDA and CDR2 SQIVND (reference sequence). The CDR3 is made up of 16 amino acids. CDR3 DNA: TGTGCCAGTAGTCTCCGACAGGGGTCGGGGATTTGGCCCCAGCATTTT. Amino acid sequence: CASSLRQGSGIWPQHF.

The J gene is TRBJ1-5, the V gene TRBV2, with D unclear. V lost 2 bases and J lost 5, with 16 bases in between. This CDR3 is built from 16 residues. Per the germline V gene, CDR1 is SNHLY and CDR2 is FYNNEI. The CDR3 protein is CASSELESGEDQPQHF. CDR3 nucleotide sequence: TGTGCCAGCAGTGAATTAGAATCCGGGGAGGATCAGCCCCAGCATTTT.

This clone has a single count. V and J are TRBV6-5 and TRBJ1-1; D unresolved. Germline assignment: CDR1 MNHEY and CDR2 SVGAGI. Trimming pared 7 bases from V and 0 bases from J, leaving 9 bases between. This CDR3 region has 13 residues. The DNA of the CDR3 is TGTGCCAGCAAAGAACATCTGAACACTGAAGCTTTCTTT. It translates to CASKEHLNTEAFF.

This chain connects TRBV18 to TRBJ1-6; D not resolved. V gave up 0 bases and J gave up 5 bases, with 17 bases separating them. CDR1 and CDR2 from the germline V gene are KGHSH and LQKENI. The CDR3 loop spans 18 amino acids. In DNA form, the CDR3 reads TGTGCCAGCTCACCACCGTGGGCGGGGAAGGGCAATAATTCACCCCTCCACTTT. It yields the protein CASSPPWAGKGNNSPLHF.

The chain employs TRBV6-1 and TRBJ1-1, with 8 bases aligning to TRBD1. CDR3 length equals 15 residues. The germline V gene has CDR1 MNHNS and CDR2 SASEGT. V was clipped by 1 base and J by 5 bases; unmatched bases: 6. The CDR3 DNA sequence: TGTGCCAGCAGTGAAGAGAACAGGGGGTTAACTGAAGCTTTCTTT. Its protein product is CASSEENRGLTEAFF.

J is TRBJ1-6 and V is TRBV7-2, with D possibly being TRBD1 (6 bases). V shed 4 bases and J shed 0 bases, with 13 bases lying between them. This CDR3 comprises 17 residues. CDR1 and CDR2 (germline): SGHTA, FQGNSA. The DNA for the CDR3 is TGTGCCAGCAGCTCTCCAACAGGGAGCTCCTATAATTCACCCCTCCACTTT. Its protein is CASSSPTGSSYNSPLHF.

The chain couples TRBV6-5 to TRBJ1-4; 7 positions match TRBD1. CDR1 and CDR2 (germline): MNHEY, SVGAGI. The junction had 7 bases not matched to a gene; V was cut back by 7 bases and J by 5 bases. The CDR3 is 14 amino acids. This CDR3 reads CASITPGQNEKLFF. The CDR3 DNA is TGTGCCAGCATTACACCGGGACAGAATGAAAAACTGTTTTTT.

The genes are TRBV27 and TRBJ2-5; TRBD1 matches at 9 bases. Germline CDR1 MNHEY, CDR2 SMNVEV (reference sequence). Trimming cost V 7 bases and J 3 bases; bases outside gene matches: 6. The CDR3 length is 14 residues. The CDR3 spells CASIPGQGEETQYF. The CDR3 coding sequence is TGTGCCAGCATTCCGGGACAGGGAGAAGAGACCCAGTACTTC.

The chain couples TRBV5-1 to TRBJ1-2; 9 bases agree with TRBD1. V was pared by 5 bases and J by 8 bases, with 10 bases of the junction left unmatched. In germline, CDR1 is SGHRS, CDR2 YFSETQ. CDR3 length: 14 amino acids. In DNA form, the CDR3 reads TGCGCCAGCAGGGACCAACACAGGGGGCTCGGCTACACCTTC. Translating gives CASRDQHRGLGYTF.

This chain connects TRBV5-4 to TRBJ2-3; TRBD2 aligns across 8 bases. Germline V lookup: CDR1 SGHNT, CDR2 YYREEE (reference sequence). This CDR3 has 15 residues. After removal of 4 bases from V and 3 bases from J, the junction contained 7 bases not matched to a gene. As DNA, the CDR3 is TGTGCCAGCAGCCTTTCGGGGGGGTTGACAGATACGCAGTATTTT. Translated, it gives CASSLSGGLTDTQYF.

The V call is TRBV3-1 (or the pseudogene TRBV3-2), the J call TRBJ1-2, with TRBD1 matching over 10 bases. V shed 1 base and J 4 bases; nucleotides not matched to a gene: 3. Germline CDR1 LGHDT, CDR2 YNNKEL (reference sequence). The CDR3 is 15 amino acids. CDR3 sequence reads: CASSQGRTGGYGYTF. CDR3 DNA sequence: TGTGCCAGCAGCCAAGGACGGACAGGGGGCTATGGCTACACCTTC.

This rearrangement joins TRBV5-1 to TRBJ2-5; D might be TRBD2 (6 bases). This CDR3 has 14 amino acids. Germline V gene sequence: CDR1 SGHRS, CDR2 YFSETQ. With 1 base removed from V and 5 bases from J, the gap between germline ends came to 12 bases. This CDR3 reads CASSLSSGGETQYF. The DNA of the CDR3 is TGCGCCAGCAGCTTGTCTTCCGGGGGTGAGACCCAGTACTTC.

V and J are TRBV4-3 and TRBJ2-4; D call uncertain. The CDR3 contains 13 residues. V lost 1 base and J lost 3, with 4 bases in between. Germline V CDR1 and CDR2: LGHNA, YSLEER. Written as DNA, the CDR3 is TGCGCCAGCAGCCAAGCCCTCAAAAACATTCAGTACTTC. This encodes CASSQALKNIQYF.

This rearrangement joins TRBV2 to TRBJ2-5; D is unresolved. The CDR3 runs 11 residues. Trimming shortened V by 6 bases and J by 3 bases, and 5 bases separated the two germline ends. Per the germline V gene, CDR1 is SNHLY and CDR2 is FYNNEI. The CDR3 region is CASSYKETQYF. The CDR3 region has the DNA TGTGCCAGCAGCTATAAAGAGACCCAGTACTTC.

V usage is TRBV2 and J usage is TRBJ2-1; the match to TRBD1 covers 9 bases. V shed 9 bases and J 7 bases; nucleotides not matched to a gene: 1. The CDR3 has 11 amino acids. Germline V CDR1 and CDR2: SNHLY, FYNNEI. CDR3 residues: CARTGGNEQFF. The CDR3 DNA sequence: TGTGCCAGGACAGGGGGGAATGAGCAGTTCTTC.